The 30 T cell receptor beta chains in this list originate from one sample, sequenced in a study of blood T cell repertoires in COVID-19. Sequencing was performed with immunoSEQ multiplex PCR; in TCRdb, only in-frame clones are kept and a portion is missing. The table has about 120,000 clones, approximately 87% seen once. Material: peripheral blood. The source of these receptors is a man between 60 and 75 years old with acute or convalescent COVID-19.

This chain joins TRBV7-8 and TRBJ1-2; 8 positions match TRBD1. CDR1 is SGHVS and CDR2 is FQNEAQ in the germline V gene. The trim removed 0 bases at V and 2 bases at J, leaving 5 bases unmatched. This CDR3 has 16 amino acids. The CDR3 DNA reads TGTGCCAGCAGCTTAGCCTGGGACAGGATCAACTATGGCTACACCTTC. It codes for CASSLAWDRINYGYTF.

V usage is TRBV3-1 (or the pseudogene TRBV3-2) and J usage is TRBJ2-5; 7 nucleotides line up with TRBD1. V shed 1 base, J shed 5 bases, and the junction held 10 bases outside the gene matches. This CDR3 is built from 16 residues. Germline assignment: CDR1 LGHDT and CDR2 YNNKEL (reference sequence). The CDR3 DNA reads as TGTGCCAGCAGCCAAGGGGACAGTTACCCACGGGAGACCCAGTACTTC. Its translation is CASSQGDSYPRETQYF.

This clone was detected only a few times. The chain links TRBV6-2 or TRBV6-3 to TRBJ2-3; 7 bases map to TRBD2. The V gene's germline CDR1 is MNHEY and CDR2 SVGEGT. This CDR3 region has 16 residues. Trimming at V came to 6 bases and at J to 1 base, leaving 10 bases not matched to a gene. This chain's CDR3 is CASSSFAGAGTDTQYF. The CDR3 DNA reads as TGTGCCAGCAGCAGCTTTGCGGGAGCGGGCACAGATACGCAGTATTTT.

This chain connects TRBV11-3 to TRBJ1-5; D possibly corresponds to TRBD1 (5 bases). This CDR3 region has 17 residues. Germline lookup yields CDR1 SGHNT and CDR2 YENEEA. V shed 2 bases and J shed 3 bases, with 17 bases lying between them. This chain's CDR3 is CASSLIPPRAHNQPQHF. The DNA for the CDR3 is TGTGCCAGCAGCTTAATACCCCCCAGGGCGCACAATCAGCCCCAGCATTTT.

J is TRBJ1-6 and V is TRBV25-1, with D maybe TRBD1 (6 bases). Germline CDR1 is MGHDK and CDR2 is SYGVNS. Trimming stripped 2 bases from V and 7 bases from J, with 9 bases between. The CDR3 is 14 amino acids. The CDR3 region is CASSEQGLNSPLHF. In nucleotides, the CDR3 is TGTGCCAGCAGTGAACAGGGGCTAAATTCACCCCTCCACTTT.

J is TRBJ1-3 and V is TRBV6-6; TRBD1 matches 7 bases. This CDR3 has 16 residues. Unmatched junction bases numbered 5, after V lost 2 bases and J lost 1 base. Germline V CDR1 and CDR2: MNHNY, SVGAGI (reference sequence). As DNA, the CDR3 is TGTGCCAGCAGTTACCCCGCAGGGGGTTCTGGAAACACCATATATTTT. Translated: CASSYPAGGSGNTIYF.

The chain combines TRBV6-4 with TRBJ2-2; TRBD1 matches at 7 bases. Germline CDR1 is MRHNA and CDR2 is SNTAGT. Losses at the gene ends were 4 bases for V and 7 bases for J; bases not matched to a gene: 3. The CDR3 contains 13 residues. The CDR3 bases are TGTGCCAGCAGTGGACAGGGCGGCGGGGAGCTGTTTTTT. This translates into CASSGQGGGELFF.

This clone was seen only once. The gene calls are TRBV5-6 and TRBJ2-3; TRBD2 agrees at 9 bases. The germline CDR1 and CDR2 sequences are SGHDT and YYEEEE. This CDR3 spans 16 amino acids. V dropped 3 bases and J dropped 3; count of bases not matched to a gene: 8. In nucleotides, the CDR3 is TGTGCCAGCAGCTCCACCGGGACTAGCAGGACAGATACGCAGTATTTT. Residues: CASSSTGTSRTDTQYF.

This clone occurred once. The chain carries TRBV30 and TRBJ1-5; unclear D gene. The V end lost 2 bases, the J end lost 6 bases, and 11 bases lay between the germline ends. Germline CDR1 and CDR2: GTSNPN and SVGIG (reference sequence). The CDR3 is made up of 13 amino acids. In DNA, the CDR3 is TGTGCCTGGAGTATAGATGGTGTTCAGCCCCAGCATTTT. As protein: CAWSIDGVQPQHF.

The V call is TRBV18, the J call TRBJ2-1, with 11 bases matching TRBD1. Germline CDR1 reads KGHSH; CDR2 reads LQKENI. The CDR3 contains 15 residues. V lost 3 bases to trimming and J lost 4 bases; unmatched junction nucleotides: 2. The DNA for the CDR3 is TGTGCCAGCTCACCGGGGACAGGGGGGTACAATGAGCAGTTCTTC. It yields the protein CASSPGTGGYNEQFF.

V usage is TRBV5-1 and J usage is TRBJ2-1; 9 bases fit TRBD1. Trimming took 0 bases from V and 5 from J; bases not matched to a gene: 3. Germline values: CDR1 SGHRS, CDR2 YFSETQ. This CDR3 is built from 15 residues. For the CDR3, the DNA is TGCGCCAGCAGCTTGGGAGGACAGGGGAACAATGAGCAGTTCTTC. It specifies CASSLGGQGNNEQFF.

The chain carries TRBV18 and TRBJ1-1; maybe TRBD1 (6 bases). V lost 3 bases and J 8 bases, leaving 13 bases between the germline ends. Per the germline V gene, CDR1 is KGHSH and CDR2 is LQKENI. The CDR3 is 13 residues long. The CDR3 DNA follows: TGTGCCAGCTCACCTACAGGACAGACCGAAGCTTTCTTT. As protein: CASSPTGQTEAFF.

The chain couples TRBV6-2 or TRBV6-3 to TRBJ2-7, with D possibly TRBD1 on 5 matching bases. Germline V gene sequence: CDR1 MNHEY, CDR2 SVGEGT. CDR3 size: 13 residues. The V gene lost 5 bases and the J gene lost 3 bases, with 11 bases spanning the gap. The CDR3 DNA sequence: TGTGCCAGCAGTCAGGACATAAGCTACGAGCAGTACTTC. This gives the protein CASSQDISYEQYF.

The chain links TRBV21-1 to TRBJ2-7; whether TRBD1, the table's D call, matches the DNA was not checked. TRBV21-1 is a pseudogene. CDR3 size: 17 residues. CDR3 amino acids: CASSSLNRSGQGYEQYF. The DNA for the CDR3 is TGTGCCAGCAGCAGCCTAAATCGTAGCGGACAGGGCTACGAGCAGTACTTC.

The chain combines TRBV7-8 with TRBJ2-7, with TRBD2 identical over 12 bases. Germline V gene lookup returns CDR1 SGHVS and CDR2 FQNEAQ. The CDR3 has 15 amino acids. J gave up 4 bases and V 5 bases, and 6 bases lay outside the gene matches. CDR3: CASSTTSGSHYEQYF. The DNA for the CDR3 is TGTGCCAGCAGCACGACTAGCGGGAGTCATTACGAGCAGTACTTC. The entire variable domain, with the rest obtained from reference TRBV7-8 and TRBJ2-7, is as follows: GAGVSQSPRYKVAKRGQDVALRCDPISGHVSLFWYQQALGQGPEFLTYFQNEAQLDKSGLPSDRFFAERPEGSVSTLKIQRTQQEDSAVYLCASSTTSGSHYEQYFGPGTRLTVT.

This clone was seen just once. The CDR3 DNA reads as TGTGCCAGCAGTGATGAGGCAGGGCCCTACAATGAGCAGTTCTTC. It specifies CASSDEAGPYNEQFF. V is TRBV6-4 and J is TRBJ2-1, with D possibly TRBD1 on 5 matching bases. Per the germline V gene, CDR1 is MRHNA and CDR2 is SNTAGT. V lost 3 bases, J lost 2 bases, and 11 bases lay in between. The CDR3 loop spans 15 amino acids.

The rearrangement joins TRBV29-1 to TRBJ1-2, with D possibly matching TRBD1 (5 bases). Germline CDR1 is SQVTM and CDR2 is ANQGSEA. CDR3 length equals 13 residues. V gave up 3 bases and J gave up 6 bases, with 14 bases separating them. The CDR3 region has the DNA TGCAGCGTTGAGGGGCAGGGCGATGATGGCTACACCTTC. This sequence encodes CSVEGQGDDGYTF.

The rearrangement joins TRBV28 to TRBJ2-7, with 9 bases that match TRBD1. The germline V gene encodes CDR1 MDHEN and CDR2 SYDVKM. J was trimmed by 6 bases and V by 6 bases; bases with no gene match: 6. The CDR3 loop spans 13 amino acids. The CDR3 bases are TGTGCCAGCAGAAGACAGGGGGGCCTCGAGCAGTACTTC. Protein: CASRRQGGLEQYF. Together with reference TRBV28 and TRBJ2-7, the CDR3 gives the full variable domain: DVKVTQSSRYLVKRTGEKVFLECVQDMDHENMFWYRQDPGLGLRLIYFSYDVKMKEKGDIPEGYSVSREKKERFSLILESASTNQTSMYLCASRRQGGLEQYFGPGTRLTVT.

Here the CDR3 reads CASSPGGGLAWETQYF. CDR3 bases: TGTGCCAGCAGTCCGGGGGGGGGACTAGCATGGGAGACCCAGTACTTC. The rearrangement joins TRBV28 to TRBJ2-5, with 9 bases fitting TRBD2. The CDR3 has 16 amino acids. V was clipped by 5 bases and J by 5 bases; unmatched bases: 12. Germline assignment: CDR1 MDHEN and CDR2 SYDVKM. The full variable domain, rest sourced from reference TRBV28 and TRBJ2-5, is DVKVTQSSRYLVKRTGEKVFLECVQDMDHENMFWYRQDPGLGLRLIYFSYDVKMKEKGDIPEGYSVSREKKERFSLILESASTNQTSMYLCASSPGGGLAWETQYFGPGTRLLVL.

The V call is TRBV6-2 or TRBV6-3, the J call TRBJ2-4, with 13 nucleotides matching TRBD2. The CDR3 has 20 amino acids. Germline V lookup: CDR1 MNHEY, CDR2 SVGEGT. Germline trimming cut 2 bases from V and 0 bases from J; bases unmatched to any gene: 10. CDR3 nucleotides: TGTGCCAGCAGTTACCCTAGGACTAGCGGGAGCGCACTAGCCAAAAACATTCAGTACTTC. Translated: CASSYPRTSGSALAKNIQYF.

There are a few counts of this clone. The chain combines TRBV7-2 with TRBJ2-1; TRBD2 agrees at 11 bases. Germline CDR1 and CDR2: SGHTA and FQGNSA. With 6 bases clipped from V and 0 bases from J, the junction kept 1 base outside the gene matches. CDR3 length: 15 residues. CDR3 amino acids: CASRTSGSSYNEQFF. The DNA of the CDR3 is TGTGCCAGCAGAACTAGCGGGAGCTCCTACAATGAGCAGTTCTTC.

The chain has TRBV28 and TRBJ2-1; 7 nucleotides match TRBD2. V gave up 4 bases and J gave up 9 bases; unmatched junction bases: 15. This CDR3 has 16 amino acids. Germline V gives CDR1 MDHEN, CDR2 SYDVKM. The CDR3 reads CASSSAGTLGGSEQFF. CDR3 coding DNA: TGTGCCAGCAGTTCGGCCGGGACCCTGGGCGGGAGTGAGCAGTTCTTC.

This clone was counted once. The CDR3 spells CASSLEGESTEAFF. In nucleotides, the CDR3 is TGTGCCAGCAGCTTAGAAGGGGAATCGACTGAAGCTTTCTTT. The chain is built from TRBV7-9 and TRBJ1-1, with D possibly matching TRBD1 (5 bases). The ends were cut back, 1 base at V and 5 bases at J, with 11 bases in the middle. The germline V gene has CDR1 SEHNR and CDR2 FQNEAQ (reference sequence). The CDR3 covers 14 residues.

This chain connects TRBV6-5 to TRBJ2-5; 10 bases match TRBD2. CDR1 is MNHEY and CDR2 is SVGAGI in the germline V gene. This CDR3 is 14 amino acids long. V lost 8 bases, J lost 1 base, and 4 bases stayed unmatched. CDR3 in amino acids: CASGSSGSQETQYF. The CDR3, as DNA: TGTGCCAGCGGGTCTAGCGGGAGCCAAGAGACCCAGTACTTC.

The chain joins TRBV6-2 or TRBV6-3 to TRBJ1-1; D unclear. Deletions cut 5 bases from V and 1 base from J, with 14 bases between. The CDR3 is 15 amino acids. Germline V gene data show CDR1 as MNHEY and CDR2 as SVGEGT. DNA of the CDR3: TGTGCCAGCAGTCTTATAGAACTCGAGAACACTGAAGCTTTCTTT. Translating gives CASSLIELENTEAFF.

This chain uses TRBV5-4 with TRBJ1-1; D is ambiguous. V was cut by 4 bases and J by 0 bases, with 10 bases left in between. In germline, CDR1 is SGHNT, CDR2 YYREEE (reference sequence). The CDR3 loop spans 14 amino acids. The CDR3 sequence: CASSLGGMNTEAFF. CDR3 bases: TGTGCCAGCAGCCTGGGCGGGATGAACACTGAAGCTTTCTTT.

V is TRBV27 and J is TRBJ1-1; a possible D gene is TRBD1 (5 bases). Trimming pared 2 bases from V and 4 bases from J, leaving 11 bases between. Germline lookup yields CDR1 MNHEY and CDR2 SMNVEV (reference sequence). The CDR3 loop spans 14 amino acids. As DNA, the CDR3 is TGTGCCAGCAGTTTAAATTGGGGGGGCACTGAAGCTTTCTTT. This sequence encodes CASSLNWGGTEAFF.

The chain couples TRBV7-9 to TRBJ2-2; TRBD2 matches at 10 bases. J gave up 7 bases and V 4 bases, and 9 bases lay outside the gene matches. The CDR3 is made up of 16 amino acids. Germline loops: CDR1 SEHNR, CDR2 FQNEAQ (reference sequence). CDR3 sequence reads: CASSSGASGRGGELFF. As DNA, the CDR3 is TGTGCCAGCAGCTCGGGGGCTAGCGGGAGAGGCGGGGAGCTGTTTTTT.

The CDR3 protein is CASSPRTFMNTEAFF. The CDR3 DNA sequence: TGTGCCAGCAGCCCCAGGACATTTATGAACACTGAAGCTTTCTTT. This chain connects TRBV9 to TRBJ1-1; tentative D call: TRBD1 (5 bases). The germline gives CDR1 SGDLS, CDR2 YYNGEE. The V end was cut by 4 bases, the J end by 0 bases, with 13 bases between. This CDR3 contains 15 residues.

The CDR3, as DNA: TGTGCCAGTAGTTCAACAGACGGAAAACTGTTTTTT. Translated, it gives CASSSTDGKLFF. This chain joins TRBV19 and TRBJ1-4; D remains unclear. Trimming cost V 5 bases and J 10 bases, with 11 bases left between them. CDR1 and CDR2 from the germline V gene are LNHDA and SQIVND (reference sequence). This CDR3 contains 12 residues.